This TCR beta chain was observed in a study of T cell responses to AZD1222 COVID-19 vaccine (dated by TCRdb to about 2021). About the full investigation: AZD1222 recipients with second doses at about 4 weeks or about 12 weeks were pooled, because spike-specific TCR depth and breadth did not differ between schedules. Enrollment into the trials was organized by age into subgroups of 18-55, 56-69 and 70-plus years, and those subgroups contained around 150, 28 and 57 TCR-sequenced participants, respectively. A total of 230 to 250 trial participants underwent TCR sequencing, of whom about 200 received two doses of AZD1222 and around 25 received two doses of the MenACWY control vaccine. Beyond this particular receptor, the publication reports: Participants were mostly white British, with more females than males. The authors suggested clonal diversity may have been underestimated. Only five or six AZD1222 recipients were SARS-CoV-2 seropositive at baseline, limiting conclusions about previously exposed vaccinees. Spike-specific TCR breadth and depth rose significantly after two AZD1222 doses compared with day 0 and with MenACWY recipients. Because no samples from the day 14 peak response were available, repertoires could be characterized only after the peak T cell response. In the small 56-69-year group, the increase in depth fell short of significance, most likely because of low power. CD4 TCRs associated with the vaccine covered the entire spike protein, and the dominant responses were in regions 160-218 and 743-854. Reportedly, close to half of the unique spike-specific TCRs recognized epitopes lying outside the regions that are mutated in the B.1.351 and B.1.1.7 variants.

The time point tag for this specimen amounts to: baseline before first vaccination. The vaccinee samples were drawn from two UK trials, COV001 and COV002, one of which was a single-blind randomized controlled phase 2/3 trial testing AZD1222 (ChAdOx1 nCoV-19) in healthy adults. For TCRbeta chain sequencing, PBMC samples were collected from trial participants at day 0 and at day 28 after the second dose. The CDR3 regions of human TCRbeta chains were subjected to immunosequencing. The paper's data handling went like this. TCRs in the repertoires were matched against a reference library of SARS-CoV-2-specific TCRs that had been generated with the MIRA antigen-specificity platform. Breadth meant the fraction of unique TCRs that were SARS-CoV-2-associated, whereas depth meant the fraction of total T cells that were SARS-CoV-2-associated. Each spike-specific TCR was assigned to its reactive spike region and to a CD4 or CD8 class using the MIRA data. Log10-transformed breadth and depth values were compared by one-way ANOVA with Sidak's multiple comparisons tests. TCRdb carries this immuneACCESS record with in-frame sequences only. Its versions omit some clonotypes, under half of them owing to an unresolved V gene in the studies checked, with the rest unexplained. The V and J calls and clone size come from that table; D and trimming were worked out from the DNA. Here the sample has around 150,000 clones; more than 75% occur a single time. The ten biggest clones cover roughly 4.6% of the sample.

Of note for this clone: The target of this receptor is not known. No base quality information exists; no much larger clone differs at one position.

Trimming at the junction amounts to 4 bases on V and 4 bases on J, and the germline ends lie 13 bases apart. From the cysteine through the phenylalanine, the CDR3 covers 15 amino acids. Here the CDR3 DNA is all that survives: 45 bases in frame from base 1. CDR1 and CDR2 are read off the germline V gene as SGHDN and FVKESK. This chain is built from TRBV14 and TRBJ1-4; the D gene is perhaps TRBD1, from 6 matching bases. This sequence was found in an adult in good health. Here the sequenced sample was peripheral blood, taken on day 0 of AZD1222 vaccination. The DNA reads TGTGCCAGCAGCCGGCTCGGACAGCGTAATGAAAAACTGTTTTTT. Translated, this is CASSRLGQRNEKLFF.